This section outlines one T cell receptor (beta chain) sequence together with its context. The sample is drawn from a study of blood T cells in healthy people across ages. Primers used in a second PCR of roughly 6 to 11 cycles were a sample-barcoded 5' primer and a J-beta primer mix. TCRdb reanalysed the 5' RACE reads using MiXCR and keeps one entry per CDR3 protein. Of 550,000 to 600,000 distinct CDR3 sequences in the sample, roughly 28% were seen once. The TCR sequence derives from a woman aged 65 to 85 in good health. The specimen was blood.

CDR3 protein: CSASRTVDRRSGNTIYF. The CDR3 nucleotides are TGCAGTGCTAGTAGGACCGTAGACAGGCGCTCTGGAAACACCATATATTTT. The chain joins TRBV20-1 to TRBJ1-3, with D possibly matching TRBD1 (6 bases). This CDR3 has 17 amino acids. Trimming removed 3 bases from V and 0 bases from J, with 18 bases in between. Per the germline V gene, CDR1 is DFQATT and CDR2 is SNEGSKA (reference sequence).